This section outlines one TCR beta chain sequence together with its context. Its antigen is as yet unknown. The entry originates in a study of T cell responses to AZD1222 COVID-19 vaccine. The CDR3 loop spans 13 amino acids. Germline CDR1 and CDR2: SQVTM and ANQGSEA. V gave up 2 bases and J gave up 4 bases, with 11 bases separating them. The assay was immunoSEQ multiplex PCR, and TCRdb's table has in-frame clones only and misses some. The table includes about 110,000 clones, roughly 88% detected once. Study-level results: A mostly white British donor set with more females was recruited, and clonal diversity was possibly underestimated. Just 5 or 6 AZD1222 recipients tested seropositive at baseline.

This sample comprised peripheral blood, obtained on day 0 of AZD1222 vaccination. The chain employs TRBV29-1 and TRBJ1-1; no clear D. The sequence derives from an adult in good health. Here the CDR3 reads CSVESRGGTEAFF. CDR3 in DNA: TGCAGCGTTGAATCGCGGGGAGGCACTGAAGCTTTCTTT.